The 2 T cell receptor beta chains below all came from one sample that was sequenced in a study of T cells in Graves' hyperthyroidism and ophthalmopathy. The CDR3 regions of TCR beta were amplified from RNA transcripts. During a first-round RT-PCR of the TCR CDR3, the HTBI primer set was used. Via MiXCR, TCRdb re-called the multiplex PCR reads, giving one row per CDR3 protein. The sample lists hundreds of thousands of distinct CDR3 sequences, 20% occurring once. Material for sequencing was blood. These receptors were obtained from a man aged 25-45 years with Graves' ophthalmopathy.

This chain links TRBV4-1 with TRBJ2-1, with 7 bases lining up with TRBD2. CDR3 length: 16 residues. The J segment lost 1 base and the V segment lost 0 bases, leaving 3 bases of the junction unmatched. Per germline, CDR1 MGHRA and CDR2 YSYEKL. CDR3 residues: CASSQDAGVSYNEQFF. CDR3 nucleotide sequence: TGCGCCAGCAGCCAAGATGCGGGGGTATCCTACAATGAGCAGTTCTTC.

In its sample, this clonotype was seen many times. The V call is TRBV7-6, the J call TRBJ2-7, with D possibly matching TRBD2 (5 bases). This CDR3 has 15 residues. The V end was cut by 5 bases, the J end by 3 bases, with 17 bases between. CDR1 and CDR2 (germline): SGHVS, FNYEAQ. CDR3 sequence (DNA): TGTGCCAGCAGCCCAATGAGGGCGCCCCTCTACGAGCAGTACTTC. Translated, it gives CASSPMRAPLYEQYF.